Listed here are 5 T cell receptor beta chains from one sample, sequenced in a study of T cells in Graves' hyperthyroidism and ophthalmopathy. TCR beta CDR3 region amplification was performed from RNA transcripts. The HTBI primer set was used in a first-round RT-PCR of the TCR CDR3. TCRdb re-called the multiplex PCR reads with MiXCR, one entry per CDR3 protein. The sample lists about 460,000 distinct CDR3 sequences; roughly 23% were seen once. Sequencing used blood. The source of these receptors is a woman aged 70-85 years with Graves' ophthalmopathy.

In this sample, this clonotype turned up once. The genes are TRBV4-1 and TRBJ2-3; no firm D call. Germline V gene data show CDR1 as MGHRA and CDR2 as YSYEKL. The V and J ends lost 4 bases and 5 bases respectively, with 13 bases between them. This CDR3 region has 14 residues. The chain's CDR3 is CASSLVGVGDTQYF. The CDR3 nucleotides read TGCGCCAGCAGCCTCGTCGGCGTGGGAGATACGCAGTATTTT.

V and J are TRBV6-1 and TRBJ2-7, with 7 positions matching TRBD2. V lost 5 bases, J lost 3 bases, and 10 bases stayed unmatched. The CDR3 has 15 residues. From germline, CDR1 is MNHNS and CDR2 SASEGT. The CDR3 loop is CASSSRDYIIYEQYF. Here the CDR3 DNA reads TGTGCCAGCAGTAGTCGGGACTACATTATCTACGAGCAGTACTTC.

This clonotype was found a few times. The CDR3 DNA follows: TGTGCCTGGAGTATGACAGGGGGGACCGGGGAGCTGTTTTTT. Protein: CAWSMTGGTGELFF. The chain combines TRBV30 with TRBJ2-2; 9 positions match TRBD1. V was pared by 2 bases and J by 5 bases, with 3 bases of the junction left unmatched. The CDR3 is 14 amino acids. Looked up from germline, CDR1 is GTSNPN and CDR2 is SVGIG (reference sequence).

This clonotype turned up a few times. V usage is TRBV5-1 and J usage is TRBJ2-1; tentatively, D is TRBD2 (6 bases). Germline CDR1 is SGHRS and CDR2 is YFSETQ. The CDR3 spans 13 residues. V was clipped by 4 bases and J by 7 bases, with 12 bases between them. Here the CDR3 DNA reads TGCGCCAGCAGCCCCCTGGGGGGAAATGAGCAGTTCTTC. Its protein is CASSPLGGNEQFF.

In this sample, this clonotype turned up many times. The chain uses TRBV11-1 and TRBJ1-1; TRBD1 matches at 7 bases. This CDR3 region has 17 residues. V lost 7 bases and J lost 3; bases outside the gene matches: 17. Germline V gene lookup returns CDR1 SGHAT and CDR2 FQDESV (reference sequence). The CDR3 DNA sequence: TGTGCCAGCACTCCACTCCCGACAGGGAGAGGGTACACTGAAGCTTTCTTT. It yields the protein CASTPLPTGRGYTEAFF. Full variable domain (missing parts from reference TRBV11-1 and TRBJ1-1): EAEVAQSPRYKITEKSQAVAFWCDPISGHATLYWYRQILGQGPELLVQFQDESVVDDSQLPKDRFSAERLKGVDSTLKIQPAELGDSAMYLCASTPLPTGRGYTEAFFGQGTRLTVV.